The 5 T cell receptor beta chains reported below all come from one sample, sequenced in a study of blood T cell repertoires in COVID-19. The assay was immunoSEQ multiplex PCR, and TCRdb's table has in-frame clones only and misses some. The table shows about 170,000 clones, with approximately 91% occurring only once. The sequenced material came from peripheral blood. The receptors here all came from a young man with COVID-19, enrolled during active disease.

This chain links TRBV11-2 with TRBJ1-1; D is undetermined. Trimming pared 7 bases from V and 0 bases from J, leaving 6 bases between. The CDR3 sequence is 12 residues long. Per the germline V gene, CDR1 is SGHAT and CDR2 is FQNNGV. The CDR3 protein is CASIDMNTEAFF. In nucleotides, the CDR3 is TGTGCCAGCATCGACATGAACACTGAAGCTTTCTTT.

Note on this clone: A junction boundary mismatches the germline segment, possibly from a read error. J is TRBJ1-4 and V is TRBV2; TRBD1 matches 9 bases. Germline assignment: CDR1 SNHLY and CDR2 FYNNEI. The CDR3 loop spans 14 amino acids. The CDR3 sequence is CASREGQGNEKLLF. CDR3 DNA: TGTGCCAGCCGAGAGGGACAGGGAAATGAAAAACTGCTTTTT.

The chain combines TRBV11-3 with TRBJ2-2, with 12 nucleotides matching TRBD2. Trimming removed 3 bases from V and 1 base from J; junction bases left unmatched: 3. There are 17 residues in the CDR3. Per germline, CDR1 SGHNT and CDR2 YENEEA. CDR3 loop: CASSFSLAGGNTGELFF. CDR3 nucleotides: TGTGCCAGCAGCTTTTCACTAGCGGGAGGGAACACCGGGGAGCTGTTTTTT.

This chain links TRBV18 with TRBJ2-2; TRBD1 aligns across 9 bases. J was trimmed by 4 bases and V by 1 base; bases with no gene match: 4. Germline loops: CDR1 KGHSH, CDR2 LQKENI. This CDR3 contains 16 residues. The CDR3 region is CASSPRTGEATGELFF. The CDR3 nucleotides are TGTGCCAGCTCACCACGGACAGGGGAGGCCACCGGGGAGCTGTTTTTT.

The chain joins TRBV19 to TRBJ2-7, with 10 bases that match TRBD1. The CDR3 consists of 16 residues. Losses at the gene ends were 5 bases for V and 7 bases for J; bases not matched to a gene: 14. Germline CDR1 LNHDA, CDR2 SQIVND (reference sequence). The CDR3 sequence: CASSPLRGQGIQEQYF. The DNA for the CDR3 is TGTGCCAGTAGTCCGCTCCGGGGACAGGGGATTCAGGAGCAGTACTTC.